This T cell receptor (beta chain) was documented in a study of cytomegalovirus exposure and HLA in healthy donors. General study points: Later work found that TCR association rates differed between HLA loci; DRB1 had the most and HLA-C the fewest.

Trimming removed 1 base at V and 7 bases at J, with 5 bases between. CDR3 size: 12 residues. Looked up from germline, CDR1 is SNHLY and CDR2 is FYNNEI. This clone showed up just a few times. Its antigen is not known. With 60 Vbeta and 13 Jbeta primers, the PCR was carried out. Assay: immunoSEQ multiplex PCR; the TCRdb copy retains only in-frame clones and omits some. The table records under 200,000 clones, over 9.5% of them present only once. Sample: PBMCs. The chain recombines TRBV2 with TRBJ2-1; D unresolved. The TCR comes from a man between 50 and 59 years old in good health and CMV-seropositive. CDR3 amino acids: CASSEERNEQFF. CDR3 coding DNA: TGTGCCAGCAGTGAAGAGAGGAATGAGCAGTTCTTC.